Reported below is one T cell receptor beta chain. This record comes from a study of blood T cells in healthy people across ages. Alongside a J-beta primer mix, a sample-barcoded 5' primer served in a second PCR lasting about 7 to 12 cycles. TCRdb itself ran the 5' RACE reads through MiXCR, one entry per CDR3 protein. The data hold about 1.4 million distinct CDR3 sequences, with around 55% observed a single time. Germline assignment: CDR1 MNHNS and CDR2 SASEGT. The CDR3 spans 16 residues. The specimen sequenced was blood. The TCR originated in a man younger than 35 in good health. The chain joins TRBV6-1 to TRBJ2-4; TRBD2 matches at 9 bases. The J call may be faulty, since TRBJ2-7 better matches the DNA end. This chain's CDR3 is CASSEQAGGQFYEQYF. The CDR3 DNA is TGTGCCAGCAGTGAACAAGCGGGAGGACAATTCTACGAGCAGTACTTC.